This TCR beta chain stems from a study of cytomegalovirus exposure and HLA in healthy donors. Study observations and caveats: Confirmation in vitro established that a few CMV-associated chains were specific for CMV antigens. Rarity characterized most TCR sequences, yet some public TCRs appeared in many donors.

By share, this clone ranks as medium-sized. What it binds is not known. The PCR employed 60 Vbeta primers together with 13 Jbeta primers. The method was immunoSEQ multiplex PCR; TCRdb's version includes in-frame clones alone and lacks a portion of them. Of approximately 96,000 clones in the sample, around 67% were seen once. The V gene end was trimmed by 4 bases and the J gene end by 8 bases; junction bases not matched to a gene: 10. The CDR3 is 15 amino acids. From germline, CDR1 is LNHNV and CDR2 YYDKDF (reference sequence). The receptor comes from a male donor in good health and CMV-seronegative. The chain recombines TRBV15 with TRBJ2-1; 8 bases are shared with TRBD1. The sample consisted of PBMCs. The CDR3 DNA follows: TGTGCCACCAGCATCAGCCACTCAGGGGGCGATGAGCAGTTCTTC. Protein product: CATSISHSGGDEQFF. Full variable domain (rest looked up from reference TRBV15 and TRBJ2-1): DAMVIQNPRYQVTQFGKPVTLSCSQTLNHNVMYWYQQKSSQAPKLLFHYYDKDFNNEADTPDNFQSRRPNTSFCFLDIRSPGLGDTAMYLCATSISHSGGDEQFFGPGTRLTVL.